The clone carrying this TCR beta chain appeared once. The data derive from a study of blood T cells in healthy people across ages. Per the germline V gene, CDR1 is SGHTA and CDR2 is FQGTGA. Trimming cost V 5 bases and J 2 bases; bases outside gene matches: 3. This CDR3 is 16 amino acids long. A sample-barcoded 5' primer and a J-beta primer mix were used in a second PCR of roughly 6 to 11 cycles. Template switching added a 12-random-nucleotide identifier to every cDNA molecule. TCRdb itself ran the 5' RACE reads through MiXCR, one entry per CDR3 protein. The sample has hundreds of thousands of distinct CDR3 sequences; around 50% are singletons.

The rearrangement uses TRBV7-3 and TRBJ2-6; 10 bases fit TRBD1. The TCR comes from a man aged 40-50 years in good health. The sample was blood. Here the CDR3 reads CASSPGQGTGANVLTF. DNA of the CDR3: TGTGCCAGCAGCCCGGGACAGGGGACTGGGGCCAACGTCCTGACTTTC.